This entry lists 13 T cell receptor beta chains sequenced from one sample in a study of blood T cell repertoires in COVID-19. Sequencing used immunoSEQ multiplex PCR; TCRdb keeps in-frame clones, though not all of them. The data contain 55,000 or so clones, around nine tenths of them singletons. Sequencing was carried out using peripheral blood. These receptors were taken from a man in his sixties with active COVID-19.

The chain links TRBV2 to TRBJ2-2, with 11 bases identical to TRBD2. This CDR3 contains 17 residues. The germline CDR1 and CDR2 sequences are SNHLY and FYNNEI. The J segment lost 2 bases and the V segment lost 6 bases, leaving 8 bases of the junction unmatched. For the CDR3, the DNA is TGTGCCAGCAGACCCGGGACTAGCGGCCTTAACACCGGGGAGCTGTTTTTT. This encodes CASRPGTSGLNTGELFF.

This chain connects TRBV6-5 to TRBJ2-3; weak D call: TRBD2 (5 bases). V was shortened by 7 bases and J by 0 bases, with 8 bases between the two germline ends. Germline CDR1 reads MNHEY; CDR2 reads SVGAGI. CDR3 size: 13 residues. The CDR3 spells CASMGGSTDTQYF. In DNA, the CDR3 is TGTGCCAGCATGGGCGGGAGCACAGATACGCAGTATTTT.

The chain links TRBV7-8 to TRBJ2-2, with 8 bases lining up with TRBD2. From germline, CDR1 is SGHVS and CDR2 FQNEAQ. The trim removed 5 bases at V and 5 bases at J, leaving 19 bases unmatched. The CDR3 covers 19 residues. The CDR3 DNA is TGTGCCAGCAGCCCCCAGGGCTTCGGGACTAGTTTTGGAACCGGGGAGCTGTTTTTT. This gives the protein CASSPQGFGTSFGTGELFF.

The chain is built from TRBV27 and TRBJ2-7; D unclear. CDR1 is MNHEY and CDR2 is SMNVEV in the germline V gene (reference sequence). The V end lost 4 bases, the J end lost 1 base, and 5 bases lay between the germline ends. This CDR3 is built from 12 residues. The chain's CDR3 is CASSSQSYEQYF. The CDR3 coding sequence is TGTGCCAGCAGTTCCCAGTCCTACGAGCAGTACTTC.

The chain links TRBV7-8 to TRBJ2-5, with 8 bases that match TRBD1. CDR3 size: 14 residues. CDR1 SGHVS and CDR2 FQNEAQ come from the germline V gene. With 5 bases clipped from V and 2 bases from J, the junction kept 4 bases outside the gene matches. This chain's CDR3 is CASSAHRGQETQYF. The CDR3 DNA reads as TGTGCCAGCAGCGCACACAGGGGGCAAGAGACCCAGTACTTC.

The chain combines TRBV5-1 with TRBJ2-6; D possibly corresponds to TRBD2 (9 bases). The V end lost 4 bases, the J end lost 0 bases, and 17 bases lay between the germline ends. CDR1 and CDR2 from the germline V gene are SGHRS and YFSETQ. There are 18 residues in the CDR3. CDR3 coding DNA: TGCGCCAGCAGCCCAGGGGGCGGGAGGGCCTCTGGGGCCAACGTCCTGACTTTC. Its protein is CASSPGGGRASGANVLTF.

The rearrangement uses TRBV18 and TRBJ2-5; unclear D gene. From germline, CDR1 is KGHSH and CDR2 LQKENI. V was trimmed by 1 base and J by 0 bases, leaving 6 bases between them. CDR3 length: 14 residues. The CDR3 is CASSPRQDQETQYF. CDR3 bases: TGTGCCAGCTCACCACGGCAGGACCAAGAGACCCAGTACTTC.

V gene TRBV7-8 combines with J gene TRBJ2-7, with 7 nucleotides matching TRBD2. Germline CDR1 is SGHVS and CDR2 is FQNEAQ. This CDR3 comprises 14 residues. Germline trimming cut 1 base from V and 5 bases from J; bases unmatched to any gene: 5. The DNA of the CDR3 is TGTGCCAGCAGCTTAGGCGGGAGCAGCCACGAGCAGTACTTC. Its protein is CASSLGGSSHEQYF.

The chain uses TRBV4-2 and TRBJ1-2; no clear D gene. Germline-derived CDR1 and CDR2 are LGHNA and YNFKEQ. This CDR3 comprises 17 residues. V was cut by 1 base and J by 2 bases, with 17 bases left in between. The CDR3 DNA follows: TGTGCCAGCAGCCAAGGGCGGTTTGTTTTGTCCAACTATGGCTACACCTTC. The encoded protein is CASSQGRFVLSNYGYTF.

The chain is built from TRBV10-3 and TRBJ2-7; TRBD2 aligns across 9 bases. J lost 5 bases, V lost 10 bases, and 6 bases had no gene match. Germline V gene data show CDR1 as ENHRY and CDR2 as SYGVKD. This CDR3 region has 12 residues. The CDR3 is CATVSGSHEQYF. CDR3 sequence (DNA): TGTGCCACCGTTAGCGGGAGCCACGAGCAGTACTTC.

CDR3 in amino acids: CASSVTVTRRTEAFF. The CDR3 coding sequence is TGTGCCAGCAGCGTGACAGTCACCCGTCGTACTGAAGCTTTCTTT. V is TRBV27 and J is TRBJ1-1; TRBD1 might be the D (5 bases). The germline gives CDR1 MNHEY, CDR2 SMNVEV (reference sequence). The CDR3 has 15 residues. Trimming took 6 bases from V and 5 from J, leaving 19 bases between them.

The chain carries TRBV6-5 and TRBJ2-4; 12 bases map to TRBD2. V lost 4 bases, J lost 1 base, and 2 bases stayed unmatched. Looked up from germline, CDR1 is MNHEY and CDR2 is SVGAGI. The length of the CDR3 is 16 residues. Here the CDR3 DNA reads TGTGCCAGCAGTTCCCTAGCGGGAGGGGCCAAAAACATTCAGTACTTC. Translating it yields CASSSLAGGAKNIQYF.

This clone was picked up a small number of times. This rearrangement joins TRBV15 to TRBJ2-7; tentatively, D is TRBD2 (6 bases). The germline CDR1 and CDR2 sequences are LNHNV and YYDKDF (reference sequence). Between the trimmed V and J ends, which lost 6 bases and 0 bases, there was a span of 9 bases. This CDR3 comprises 13 residues. CDR3 nucleotide sequence: TGTGCCACCAGGGCGGGGAGCTCCTACGAGCAGTACTTC. It yields the protein CATRAGSSYEQYF. The entire variable domain, with the rest obtained from reference TRBV15 and TRBJ2-7, is as follows: DAMVIQNPRYQVTQFGKPVTLSCSQTLNHNVMYWYQQKSSQAPKLLFHYYDKDFNNEADTPDNFQSRRPNTSFCFLDIRSPGLGDTAMYLCATRAGSSYEQYFGPGTRLTVT.